This TCR beta chain comes out of a study of T cells after yellow fever vaccination. This clonotype was counted between two and nine times. The CDR3 has 13 residues. Trimming took off 6 bases at V and 1 base at J, with 9 bases between the two ends. CDR1 and CDR2 from the germline V gene are SGHTA and FQGNSA. The 5'RACE template-switching step produced TCR cDNA and added a universal primer site and UMIs. A single record per CDR3 protein comes from TCRdb applying MiXCR to the 5' RACE reads. The sample contains roughly 500,000 distinct CDR3 sequences, 15% to 20% of which appear only once. This specimen was PBMCs, taken 15 days after the yellow fever booster vaccination. The chain employs TRBV7-2 and TRBJ1-2, with D unresolved. The TCR originated in a man aged 30 to 39 who received the YFV17D yellow fever vaccine. The CDR3 nucleotides read TGTGCCAGCAGTATCGAGAATAACTATGGCTACACCTTC. As protein: CASSIENNYGYTF.